This TCR beta chain was identified during a study of identifying expanded T cells in peripheral blood. Findings and caveats of the study: Over around two and four weeks, about 15 and 19 clones changed, versus 1.2 between replicates. Variance in clone template counts between approximately two-week samples significantly increased with total template count across all healthy donors.

Trimming cost V 4 bases and J 2 bases, with 11 bases left between them. CDR3 length equals 14 residues. From germline, CDR1 is SGDLS and CDR2 YYNGEE. Sequencing used immunoSEQ multiplex PCR; TCRdb keeps in-frame clones, though not all of them. The table has about 130,000 clones, approximately 86% seen once. For this clone: Antigen specificity is unknown.

The chain combines TRBV9 with TRBJ2-3, with D unclear. The sequenced material came from blood. The sequence was obtained from a person between 18 and 75 years old in good health. CDR3 in amino acids: CASSWSWNTDTQYF. Here the CDR3 DNA reads TGTGCCAGCAGCTGGTCATGGAACACAGATACGCAGTATTTT.